The T cell receptor (beta chain) under discussion was sequenced for a study of TIL therapy for anti-PD-1-resistant metastatic lung cancer. Regarding time point: pre-treatment sample, taken before nivolumab and TIL therapy. Per the germline V gene, CDR1 is SNHLY and CDR2 is FYNNEI. The CDR3 sequence is 16 residues long. The V gene end was trimmed by 6 bases and the J gene end by 5 bases; junction bases not matched to a gene: 12. The immunoSEQ assay was v3. The protocol was immunoSEQ multiplex PCR, while the TCRdb copy is restricted to in-frame clones and leaves out a portion. The table lists about 20,000 clones, 83% of them singletons, with 2.2% in the top ten.

J is TRBJ2-2 and V is TRBV2, with 7 positions matching TRBD2. The sequence came from a person aged 25 to 85 with non-small cell lung cancer. The sequenced sample was blood, obtained at baseline. The CDR3 DNA is TGTGCCAGCAGCGCGAGGGAGGGGCCGCGGACCGGGGAGCTGTTTTTT. Translated, it gives CASSAREGPRTGELFF.